A single sample is the source of the 21 T cell receptor beta chains below, sequenced in a study of T cell repertoires in ileal Crohn's disease. Here immunoSEQ multiplex PCR was the method, and the copy in TCRdb shows in-frame clones only, minus some. The sample contains around 15,000 clones, under 80% of which appear only once. Sequenced material: ileal tissue. These receptors were obtained from an adult with Crohn's disease.

The chain links TRBV19 to TRBJ2-4, with D tentatively TRBD2 (5 bases). In germline, CDR1 is LNHDA, CDR2 SQIVND (reference sequence). V was shortened by 3 bases and J by 5 bases, with 20 bases between the two germline ends. The CDR3 contains 17 residues. CDR3 amino acids: CASSIGLGVLGENIQYF. As DNA, the CDR3 is TGTGCCAGTAGTATTGGGCTCGGGGTACTAGGCGAAAACATTCAGTACTTC.

V is TRBV6-1 and J is TRBJ1-1; D is unclear. Per the germline V gene, CDR1 is MNHNS and CDR2 is SASEGT. Trimming pared 5 bases from V and 0 bases from J, leaving 7 bases between. This CDR3 has 13 amino acids. CDR3 sequence: CASSNIMNTEAFF. The CDR3 DNA sequence: TGTGCCAGCAGTAATATTATGAACACTGAAGCTTTCTTT.

The chain couples TRBV28 to TRBJ1-2; 7 bases fit TRBD1. Losses at the gene ends were 7 bases for V and 1 base for J; bases not matched to a gene: 9. In germline, CDR1 is MDHEN, CDR2 SYDVKM. CDR3 length equals 15 residues. As DNA, the CDR3 is TGTGCCAGCACGACAGGGTCTCTTGATAACTATGGCTACACCTTC. It translates to CASTTGSLDNYGYTF.

V is TRBV25-1 and J is TRBJ1-4; D is ambiguous. Germline-derived CDR1 and CDR2 are MGHDK and SYGVNS. Trimming took 5 bases from V and 7 from J, leaving 11 bases between them. The CDR3 is 13 amino acids. The CDR3 nucleotides are TGTGCCAGCAGTACCCGGGGTGCTGAAAAACTGTTTTTT. This encodes CASSTRGAEKLFF.

The V gene is TRBV15, the J gene TRBJ1-2; D is ambiguous. Deletions cut 0 bases from V and 4 bases from J, with 9 bases between. The germline CDR1 and CDR2 sequences are LNHNV and YYDKDF (reference sequence). The CDR3 consists of 14 residues. CDR3 nucleotide sequence: TGTGCCACCAGCAGAGAGGCGGGGAGCTATGGCTACACCTTC. Protein: CATSREAGSYGYTF.

The chain is built from TRBV5-1 and TRBJ1-5; TRBD1 matches at 7 bases. The CDR3 totals 15 residues. The V gene end was trimmed by 5 bases and the J gene end by 3 bases; junction bases not matched to a gene: 8. Germline CDR1 and CDR2: SGHRS and YFSETQ. In DNA, the CDR3 is TGCGCCAGCAGAAGGACAGGAGGGGACAATCAGCCCCAGCATTTT. This gives the protein CASRRTGGDNQPQHF. The variable domain in full, completed from reference TRBV5-1 and TRBJ1-5, reads KAGVTQTPRYLIKTRGQQVTLSCSPISGHRSVSWYQQTPGQGLQFLFEYFSETQRNKGNFPGRFSGRQFSNSRSEMNVSTLELGDSALYLCASRRTGGDNQPQHFGDGTRLSIL.

The gene calls are TRBV7-8 and TRBJ2-2; weak D call: TRBD1 (6 bases). CDR1 SGHVS and CDR2 FQNEAQ come from the germline V gene. V was pared by 3 bases and J by 3 bases, with 11 bases between. The CDR3 contains 15 residues. CDR3 in amino acids: CASSFTGFDTGELFF. The CDR3 DNA reads as TGTGCCAGCAGCTTCACAGGGTTTGACACCGGGGAGCTGTTTTTT.

The V call is TRBV11-2, the J call TRBJ2-5; TRBD2 agrees at 12 bases. The CDR3 is 15 residues long. Germline V gene sequence: CDR1 SGHAT, CDR2 FQNNGV. Trimming at V came to 0 bases and at J to 9 bases, leaving 5 bases not matched to a gene. The CDR3 protein is CASSLDPASGRAQYF. The CDR3 DNA reads as TGTGCCAGCAGCTTAGATCCCGCTAGCGGGAGGGCCCAGTACTTC.

This chain links TRBV11-1 with TRBJ2-7, with 11 bases matching TRBD1. Losses at the gene ends were 4 bases for V and 6 bases for J; bases not matched to a gene: 5. The CDR3 has 14 residues. The germline V gene encodes CDR1 SGHAT and CDR2 FQDESV (reference sequence). The CDR3 DNA reads as TGTGCCAGCAGCTCCCTAGGGACAGGGGGCGAGCAGTACTTC. Protein sequence: CASSSLGTGGEQYF.

The rearrangement links TRBV7-3 to TRBJ1-2; the D gene is possibly TRBD1 (6 bases). Germline assignment: CDR1 SGHTA and CDR2 FQGTGA. The CDR3 has 17 amino acids. The V gene lost 8 bases and the J gene lost 3 bases, with 25 bases spanning the gap. CDR3 in DNA: TGTGCCAGCGGAAGGGGGGGGACCCGGGACAAGGACTATGGCTACACCTTC. It specifies CASGRGGTRDKDYGYTF.

This clone was seen more than once but under ten times. The gene calls are TRBV2 and TRBJ1-2; D is unresolved. Germline assignment: CDR1 SNHLY and CDR2 FYNNEI. CDR3 length: 12 residues. The V end was cut by 3 bases, the J end by 12 bases, with 14 bases between. The chain's CDR3 is CASSDSRNGDTF. CDR3 bases: TGTGCCAGCAGTGATAGCCGGAACGGCGACACCTTC.

V usage is TRBV4-1 and J usage is TRBJ1-6, with no clear D. The CDR3 loop spans 15 amino acids. V lost 3 bases and J 6 bases, leaving 12 bases between the germline ends. Germline values: CDR1 MGHRA, CDR2 YSYEKL. The CDR3 spells CASSQRDTLNSPLHF. CDR3 DNA: TGCGCCAGCAGCCAGAGAGACACGCTTAATTCACCCCTCCACTTT.

This clone was seen a few times. The chain carries TRBV30 and TRBJ1-5, with no clear D. In germline, CDR1 is GTSNPN, CDR2 SVGIG (reference sequence). V lost 4 bases and J 3 bases, leaving 10 bases between the germline ends. The CDR3 spans 13 residues. CDR3 bases: TGTGCCTGGACCCCCCCGTCCAATCAGCCCCAGCATTTT. Protein product: CAWTPPSNQPQHF.

This rearrangement joins TRBV6-5 to TRBJ2-7; 11 bases are a match to TRBD2. The CDR3 is 15 amino acids. Germline V gives CDR1 MNHEY, CDR2 SVGAGI. With 2 bases clipped from V and 3 bases from J, the junction kept 3 bases outside the gene matches. The CDR3 DNA reads TGTGCCAGCAGTTACGCCGGGACTAGCGGCTACGAGCAGTACTTC. It is translated as CASSYAGTSGYEQYF.

This clone was seen more than once but under ten times. The chain has TRBV4-2 and TRBJ1-1; tentative D call: TRBD1 (6 bases). Germline-derived CDR1 and CDR2 are LGHNA and YNFKEQ. The V end was cut by 5 bases, the J end by 7 bases, with 23 bases between. The CDR3 extends over 16 amino acids. CDR3 sequence reads: CASSNNRVFGISEAFF. The CDR3 DNA sequence: TGTGCCAGCAGCAACAACAGGGTGTTTGGGATCAGTGAAGCTTTCTTT.

This sequence joins TRBV9 and TRBJ1-4; D not resolved. Trimming removed 3 bases at V and 8 bases at J, with 8 bases between. CDR3 length: 12 residues. Germline V CDR1 and CDR2: SGDLS, YYNGEE. The CDR3 spells CASSATGEKLFF. The CDR3 DNA reads as TGTGCCAGCAGCGCGACCGGGGAAAAACTGTTTTTT.

J is TRBJ2-2 and V is TRBV27; D uncertain. Germline loops: CDR1 MNHEY, CDR2 SMNVEV (reference sequence). The CDR3 contains 15 residues. Between the trimmed V and J ends, which lost 2 bases and 0 bases, there was a span of 7 bases. In DNA form, the CDR3 reads TGTGCCAGCAGTTTAAACGGTGCGAACACCGGGGAGCTGTTTTTT. This sequence encodes CASSLNGANTGELFF.

The chain joins TRBV5-1 to TRBJ1-1, with 8 bases matching TRBD1. The V gene's germline CDR1 is SGHRS and CDR2 YFSETQ. The CDR3 runs to 16 residues. J gave up 4 bases and V 1 base, and 9 bases lay outside the gene matches. Written as DNA, the CDR3 is TGCGCCAGCAGCTTGTTAGGAGCGACAGGGGTCACTGAAGCTTTCTTT. Its translation is CASSLLGATGVTEAFF. Complete variable domain (other parts from reference TRBV5-1 and TRBJ1-1): KAGVTQTPRYLIKTRGQQVTLSCSPISGHRSVSWYQQTPGQGLQFLFEYFSETQRNKGNFPGRFSGRQFSNSRSEMNVSTLELGDSALYLCASSLLGATGVTEAFFGQGTRLTVV.

This clone has just one count. This sequence joins TRBV10-3 and TRBJ2-3; 10 bases match TRBD2. The germline gives CDR1 ENHRY, CDR2 SYGVKD. V was pared by 5 bases and J by 2 bases, with 7 bases of the junction left unmatched. The CDR3 spans 16 residues. The CDR3 DNA is TGTGCCATCAGTCCTCGGACTAGCGGTACCACAGATACGCAGTATTTT. Translating it yields CAISPRTSGTTDTQYF.

This chain connects TRBV5-1 to TRBJ2-1; 11 nucleotides agree with TRBD2. The trim removed 5 bases at V and 5 bases at J, leaving 6 bases unmatched. This CDR3 comprises 15 residues. Germline lookup yields CDR1 SGHRS and CDR2 YFSETQ. The CDR3 loop is CASRQTSGSHNEQFF. The CDR3 DNA reads TGCGCCAGCAGACAAACTAGCGGGAGCCACAATGAGCAGTTCTTC. Using reference TRBV5-1 and TRBJ2-1 for the parts outside the CDR3, the full variable domain is KAGVTQTPRYLIKTRGQQVTLSCSPISGHRSVSWYQQTPGQGLQFLFEYFSETQRNKGNFPGRFSGRQFSNSRSEMNVSTLELGDSALYLCASRQTSGSHNEQFFGPGTRLTVL.

J is TRBJ2-7 and V is TRBV27, with 9 nucleotides matching TRBD2. Germline trimming cut 2 bases from V and 3 bases from J; bases unmatched to any gene: 5. Per the germline V gene, CDR1 is MNHEY and CDR2 is SMNVEV (reference sequence). The CDR3 has 15 residues. CDR3 residues: CASSLSGGPVYEQYF. The CDR3 nucleotides read TGTGCCAGCAGTTTAAGCGGGGGGCCCGTCTACGAGCAGTACTTC.